These 26 T cell receptor beta chains were sequenced from one sample in a study of vaccination and CD4 T cells after COVID-19. The Oncomine TCR Beta short-read assay sequenced DNA from cultured CD4+ T cells. TCRdb recomputed calls from the PCR reads with MiXCR, one row per CDR3 protein. The repertoire holds about 19,000 distinct CDR3 sequences, with more than 40% as singletons. Regarding treatment: roughly ten-day PBMC culture with coronavirus spike peptide pools or control peptides (ViraFEST assay). These receptors have no known antigen. Sequenced material: CD4+ T cells from blood, cultured in vitro. These TCRs come from a human donor who had recovered from COVID-19.

This clonotype came up a few times. The chain is built from TRBV19 and TRBJ1-1, with D uncertain. The CDR3 covers 15 residues. Trimming cost V 3 bases and J 1 base, with 12 bases left between them. Germline lookup yields CDR1 LNHDA and CDR2 SQIVND (reference sequence). CDR3 DNA: TGTGCCAGTAGTATGATAGGCTTTCCGAACACTGAAGCTTTCTTT. Protein: CASSMIGFPNTEAFF.

The rearrangement uses TRBV2 and TRBJ2-7; the match to TRBD1 covers 12 bases. Unmatched junction bases numbered 7, after V lost 7 bases and J lost 6 bases. Germline assignment: CDR1 SNHLY and CDR2 FYNNEI. The CDR3 totals 14 residues. In DNA form, the CDR3 reads TGTGCCAGCATCCGGGACAGGGGGCTCGGCGAGCAGTACTTC. It codes for CASIRDRGLGEQYF.

The CDR3 coding sequence is TGTGCCAGCAGCACATCCGACAGGCAGTGGGAGCTGTTTTTT. Residues: CASSTSDRQWELFF. This rearrangement joins TRBV6-1 to TRBJ2-2; D is perhaps TRBD1 (6 bases). Germline CDR1 reads MNHNS; CDR2 reads SASEGT. This CDR3 region has 14 residues. V was clipped by 6 bases and J by 9 bases, with 17 bases between them.

This chain connects TRBV6-5 to TRBJ1-6, with a tentative D call TRBD1 (5 bases). The V end lost 0 bases, the J end lost 0 bases, and 15 bases lay between the germline ends. Per germline, CDR1 MNHEY and CDR2 SVGAGI. CDR3 length equals 19 residues. CDR3 sequence reads: CASSYSWGSGGSYNSPLHF. The CDR3 DNA reads as TGTGCCAGCAGTTACTCGTGGGGTTCGGGGGGCTCCTATAATTCACCCCTCCACTTT.

This chain joins TRBV20-1 and TRBJ1-3; 9 bases match TRBD1. In germline, CDR1 is DFQATT, CDR2 SNEGSKA (reference sequence). The ends lost 2 bases at V and 4 bases at J; junction bases unmatched: 6. The CDR3 loop spans 15 amino acids. CDR3 protein: CSARRTGALGNTIYF. CDR3 coding DNA: TGCAGTGCTAGACGGACAGGGGCGCTAGGAAACACCATATATTTT.

The chain recombines TRBV7-6 with TRBJ1-5; D is perhaps TRBD1 (5 bases). This CDR3 is built from 16 residues. Trimming took off 0 bases at V and 1 base at J, with 10 bases between the two ends. Germline V gene sequence: CDR1 SGHVS, CDR2 FNYEAQ. The CDR3 coding sequence is TGTGCCAGCAGCTTAGCGGATAGGGACAGCAATCAGCCCCAGCATTTT. Its translation is CASSLADRDSNQPQHF.

This clonotype was detected a few times. The chain uses TRBV7-2 and TRBJ1-2; D is undetermined. Trimming removed 5 bases from V and 3 bases from J, with 10 bases in between. The CDR3 is 13 amino acids. Looked up from germline, CDR1 is SGHTA and CDR2 is FQGNSA. The CDR3 bases are TGTGCCAGCAGCCCGGGTGTTCACTATGGCTACACCTTC. Translation: CASSPGVHYGYTF.

This clonotype was seen only a few times. The chain is built from TRBV12-3 or TRBV12-4 and TRBJ2-7, with a possible D match to TRBD2 (7 bases). Trimming stripped 8 bases from V and 7 bases from J, with 21 bases between. The CDR3 is 14 residues long. CDR3 region: CASGSKGGSREQYF. CDR3 sequence (DNA): TGTGCCAGCGGCTCAAAGGGGGGGAGCAGGGAGCAGTACTTC.

This clonotype appeared a single time. A clone one base away is much larger, so this may be a read error. V and J are TRBV7-2 and TRBJ1-5, with D unresolved. Germline V gene lookup returns CDR1 SGHTA and CDR2 FQGNSA. The CDR3 length is 13 residues. CDR3 sequence (DNA): TGTGTCAGCAGCTTATCAGGAAGACAGCCCCAGCATTTT. Amino acid sequence: CVSSLSGRQPQHF.

This clonotype came up a few times. J is TRBJ2-5 and V is TRBV7-2; D gene unclear. The CDR3 length is 11 residues. Germline V CDR1 and CDR2: SGHTA, FQGNSA. Trimming cost V 4 bases and J 9 bases, with 9 bases left between them. The CDR3 coding sequence is TGTGCCAGCAGCTCGATCGGGCCCCAGTACTTC. It translates to CASSSIGPQYF.

The rearrangement joins TRBV10-3 to TRBJ2-7, with D perhaps TRBD2 (5 bases). Trimming removed 3 bases at V and 4 bases at J, with 7 bases between. The germline V gene encodes CDR1 ENHRY and CDR2 SYGVKD. The CDR3 consists of 12 residues. The chain's CDR3 is CAISDTGYEQYF. The DNA for the CDR3 is TGTGCCATCAGTGACACGGGATACGAGCAGTACTTC.

The chain is built from TRBV20-1 and TRBJ2-5; maybe TRBD2 (6 bases). The germline V gene encodes CDR1 DFQATT and CDR2 SNEGSKA (reference sequence). Trimming removed 6 bases at V and 5 bases at J, with 16 bases between. This CDR3 contains 13 residues. The CDR3 reads CSATTAGGETQYF. CDR3 in DNA: TGCAGTGCCACGACAGCAGGAGGGGAGACCCAGTACTTC.

This clonotype has only a few counts. The genes are TRBV7-2 and TRBJ1-3; D is unclear. Per germline, CDR1 SGHTA and CDR2 FQGNSA. This CDR3 region has 14 residues. V was shortened by 6 bases and J by 0 bases, with 9 bases between the two germline ends. The CDR3 region has the DNA TGTGCCAGCAGTTCGGGCCTCTCTGGAAACACCATATATTTT. This sequence encodes CASSSGLSGNTIYF.

This clonotype was counted only a few times. The chain carries TRBV21-1 and TRBJ2-7; TRBD2 is the table's D call and was not checked against the DNA. TRBV21-1 is recorded as a pseudogene. CDR3 length equals 13 residues. The CDR3 here is CASSPPVGGVEYF. In DNA form, the CDR3 reads TGTGCCAGCAGTCCTCCCGTGGGAGGGGTTGAGTACTTC.

Note on this clonotype: The junction does not match germline at one end; this may be a read error. J is TRBJ1-1 and V is TRBV30, with unresolved D. Germline CDR1 and CDR2: GTSNPN and SVGIG (reference sequence). The CDR3 has 11 amino acids. The CDR3 loop reads CAWSASTGAFF. The CDR3 bases are TGTGCCTGGAGTGCGTCTACTGGAGCTTTCTTT. Using reference TRBV30 and TRBJ1-1 for the parts outside the CDR3, the full variable domain is SQTIHQWPATLVQPVGSPLSLECTVEGTSNPNLYWYRQAAGRGLQLLFYSVGIGQISSEVPQNLSASRPQDRQFILSSKKLLLSDSGFYLCAWSASTGAFFGQGTRLTVV.

The genes are TRBV20-1 and TRBJ1-2, with TRBD1 matching over 7 bases. The V segment lost 0 bases and the J segment 4 bases; nucleotides outside the gene matches: 5. This CDR3 spans 14 amino acids. Looked up from germline, CDR1 is DFQATT and CDR2 is SNEGSKA (reference sequence). The CDR3 is CSARDPTGFYGYTF. In DNA, the CDR3 is TGCAGTGCTAGAGACCCGACAGGGTTCTATGGCTACACCTTC.

The chain links TRBV19 to TRBJ1-2; TRBD1 might be the D (5 bases). The CDR3 is 14 residues long. CDR1 and CDR2 from the germline V gene are LNHDA and SQIVND (reference sequence). The ends were cut back, 5 bases at V and 8 bases at J, with 18 bases in the middle. The CDR3 here is CASSRQGKAVGYTF. For the CDR3, the DNA is TGTGCCAGTAGTCGGCAGGGTAAAGCCGTCGGCTACACCTTC.

This clonotype has just a few counts. The V and J genes are TRBV24-1 and TRBJ1-1; 7 nucleotides agree with TRBD1. With V trimmed by 4 bases and J by 6 bases, 4 bases remained unmatched. This CDR3 is built from 13 residues. The germline V gene encodes CDR1 KGHDR and CDR2 SFDVKD. The CDR3 protein is CATSDHTGAEAFF. DNA of the CDR3: TGTGCCACCAGTGACCATACAGGGGCTGAAGCTTTCTTT.

The chain links TRBV19 to TRBJ2-5; maybe TRBD1 (5 bases). The ends were cut back, 5 bases at V and 4 bases at J, with 8 bases in the middle. The germline gives CDR1 LNHDA, CDR2 SQIVND (reference sequence). The CDR3 contains 12 residues. The CDR3 spells CASSVTGETQYF. The DNA of the CDR3 is TGTGCCAGTAGTGTCACAGGAGAGACCCAGTACTTC. The complete variable domain, with remaining parts taken from reference TRBV19 and TRBJ2-5, reads DGGITQSPKYLFRKEGQNVTLSCEQNLNHDAMYWYRQDPGQGLRLIYYSQIVNDFQKGDIAEGYSVSREKKESFPLTVTSAQKNPTAFYLCASSVTGETQYFGPGTRLLVL.

The chain employs TRBV2 and TRBJ2-5, with D hard to call. Trimming took 4 bases from V and 1 from J, leaving 13 bases between them. The CDR3 consists of 15 residues. Germline V gene data show CDR1 as SNHLY and CDR2 as FYNNEI. The DNA for the CDR3 is TGTGCCAGCAGTGTGAGAAATACGGGCCAAGAGACCCAGTACTTC. Translating it yields CASSVRNTGQETQYF.

The genes are TRBV6-5 and TRBJ2-3; D may be TRBD2 (6 bases). CDR3 length: 15 residues. Germline lookup yields CDR1 MNHEY and CDR2 SVGAGI. The germline V and J ends were trimmed by 2 bases and 4 bases, with 13 bases remaining between them. CDR3 region: CASSYGGQRADTQYF. The CDR3 coding sequence is TGTGCCAGCAGTTACGGAGGGCAGCGGGCAGATACGCAGTATTTT.

The gene calls are TRBV28 and TRBJ2-2; 8 bases are a match to TRBD1. The germline gives CDR1 MDHEN, CDR2 SYDVKM. V was clipped by 9 bases and J by 1 base; unmatched bases: 4. This CDR3 is built from 14 residues. The CDR3 DNA sequence: TGTGCCAGTGACAGGGGTCAGAACACCGGGGAGCTGTTTTTT. It encodes CASDRGQNTGELFF.

This clonotype has just a few counts. This chain uses TRBV5-1 with TRBJ1-6, with D perhaps matching TRBD1 (6 bases). The CDR3 is made up of 15 amino acids. Germline values: CDR1 SGHRS, CDR2 YFSETQ. Trimming took 1 base from V and 9 from J, leaving 14 bases between them. The DNA for the CDR3 is TGCGCCAGCAGCTTGAGCGGGGGCCTGAGTTCACCCCTCCACTTT. This sequence encodes CASSLSGGLSSPLHF.

This clonotype was picked up one time. This chain uses TRBV18 with TRBJ1-5; D call uncertain. V gave up 3 bases and J gave up 0 bases, with 6 bases separating them. Germline V gene sequence: CDR1 KGHSH, CDR2 LQKENI. This CDR3 contains 14 residues. CDR3 in DNA: TGTGCCAGCTCACCCGCGAATAGCAATCAGCCCCAGCATTTT. Protein sequence: CASSPANSNQPQHF.

The CDR3 is CSADRGGQYF. The CDR3 coding sequence is TGCAGTGCTGACAGGGGAGGGCAGTATTTT. The V call is TRBV20-1, the J call TRBJ2-3; 8 bases are shared with TRBD1. Germline trimming cut 5 bases from V and 11 bases from J; bases unmatched to any gene: 3. The length of the CDR3 is 10 residues. Germline CDR1 is DFQATT and CDR2 is SNEGSKA (reference sequence).

This clonotype occurred once. The chain has TRBV4-2 and TRBJ2-3; D may be TRBD2 (6 bases). Germline assignment: CDR1 LGHNA and CDR2 YNFKEQ. This CDR3 comprises 14 residues. Deletions cut 5 bases from V and 3 bases from J, with 12 bases between. The DNA of the CDR3 is TGTGCCAGCAGCGGTGGAGGGCCGACAGATACGCAGTATTTT. It translates to CASSGGGPTDTQYF.